The 21 T cell receptor beta chains presented below share a single source sample, sequenced in a study of shared clonotypes between healthy human individuals. TCRdb's copy holds only in-frame clones and misses some; the assay was immunoSEQ multiplex PCR. The data show millions of clones, approximately 95% seen once. The sample comprised naive CD4+ T cells sorted from blood. The subset: CD45RA+ positively selected. The source of these receptors is a man aged 18 to 30 in good health.

V usage is TRBV7-2 and J usage is TRBJ1-2; D may be TRBD1 (6 bases). Germline CDR1 reads SGHTA; CDR2 reads FQGNSA. Trimming pared 6 bases from V and 8 bases from J, leaving 13 bases between. The CDR3 has 12 residues. The CDR3 spells CASRDDRPGYTF. The CDR3 bases are TGTGCCAGCAGGGACGACAGGCCGGGCTACACCTTC.

V gene TRBV11-2 combines with J gene TRBJ2-5; TRBD2 matches at 7 bases. The trim removed 5 bases at V and 7 bases at J, leaving 4 bases unmatched. CDR1 and CDR2 from the germline V gene are SGHAT and FQNNGV. The CDR3 has 12 residues. CDR3 sequence: CASSPGGGTQYF. CDR3 nucleotide sequence: TGTGCCAGCAGCCCCGGCGGGGGGACCCAGTACTTC. Full variable domain (rest looked up from reference TRBV11-2 and TRBJ2-5): EAGVAQSPRYKIIEKRQSVAFWCNPISGHATLYWYQQILGQGPKLLIQFQNNGVVDDSQLPKDRFSAERLKGVDSTLKIQPAKLEDSAVYLCASSPGGGTQYFGPGTRLLVL.

V usage is TRBV5-4 and J usage is TRBJ2-3, with 13 bases fitting TRBD2. The CDR3 extends over 17 amino acids. Germline CDR1 and CDR2: SGHNT and YYREEE (reference sequence). J was trimmed by 6 bases and V by 3 bases; bases with no gene match: 10. This chain's CDR3 is CASSSGGLAGFRDTQYF. CDR3 bases: TGTGCCAGCAGCTCTGGGGGACTAGCGGGGTTTCGTGATACGCAGTATTTT.

To note about this clone: This CDR3 is also generated by other DNA sequences in the sample. V usage is TRBV2 and J usage is TRBJ1-2; D uncertain. This CDR3 is 11 amino acids long. The germline V gene has CDR1 SNHLY and CDR2 FYNNEI. Trimming left V 3 bases short and J 1 base short, with 0 bases between. CDR3 sequence (DNA): TGTGCCAGCAGTGATAACTATGGCTACACCTTC. This encodes CASSDNYGYTF.

CDR3 protein: CASSLVGGQGGQQYF. The CDR3 nucleotides are TGCGCCAGCAGCTTGGTAGGGGGACAGGGAGGCCAGCAGTACTTC. V and J are TRBV5-1 and TRBJ2-7, with 9 bases fitting TRBD1. The V gene's germline CDR1 is SGHRS and CDR2 YFSETQ. This CDR3 has 15 residues. Trimming removed 0 bases from V and 8 bases from J; junction bases left unmatched: 9. Filled out from reference TRBV5-1 and TRBJ2-7, the complete variable domain reads KAGVTQTPRYLIKTRGQQVTLSCSPISGHRSVSWYQQTPGQGLQFLFEYFSETQRNKGNFPGRFSGRQFSNSRSEMNVSTLELGDSALYLCASSLVGGQGGQQYFGPGTRLTVT.

This rearrangement joins TRBV6-4 to TRBJ2-4; a possible D gene is TRBD1 (5 bases). Germline CDR1 MRHNA, CDR2 SNTAGT. This CDR3 contains 15 residues. Trimming removed 0 bases at V and 1 base at J, with 7 bases between. The CDR3 protein is CASSDSKGAKNIQYF. The CDR3 coding sequence is TGTGCCAGCAGTGACTCGAAGGGGGCCAAAAACATTCAGTACTTC.

The chain recombines TRBV6-1 with TRBJ2-5; D gene uncertain. The CDR3 totals 12 residues. The V end lost 4 bases, the J end lost 6 bases, and 9 bases lay between the germline ends. The germline gives CDR1 MNHNS, CDR2 SASEGT. The CDR3 bases are TGTGCCAGCAGTGTTGAGTGGAAGACCCAGTACTTC. Amino acids: CASSVEWKTQYF.

The V and J genes are TRBV6-1 and TRBJ1-1; the D is unclear. V was shortened by 6 bases and J by 0 bases, with 5 bases between the two germline ends. The CDR3 has 12 amino acids. CDR1 and CDR2 (germline): MNHNS, SASEGT. The CDR3 is CASREMNTEAFF. The CDR3 coding sequence is TGTGCCAGCAGGGAAATGAACACTGAAGCTTTCTTT.

Remarks on this clone: Other nucleotide sequences from this sample produce the same CDR3. This chain uses TRBV5-1 with TRBJ2-1; 10 nucleotides match TRBD2. The CDR3 is made up of 15 amino acids. Germline V lookup: CDR1 SGHRS, CDR2 YFSETQ. V shed 0 bases, J shed 6 bases, and the junction held 3 bases outside the gene matches. The CDR3 here is CASSLVIAGGNEQFF. DNA for the CDR3: TGCGCCAGCAGCTTGGTGATAGCGGGAGGCAATGAGCAGTTCTTC.

The chain recombines TRBV4-3 with TRBJ2-1, with 9 bases matching TRBD1. Germline CDR1 reads LGHNA; CDR2 reads YSLEER. The CDR3 covers 17 residues. V lost 4 bases and J lost 9; bases outside the gene matches: 16. The CDR3 DNA is TGCGCCAGCAGCCTGGATTATCGTTGGACAGGGGTCGGTGAGCAGTTCTTC. Its protein product is CASSLDYRWTGVGEQFF.

V usage is TRBV6-5 and J usage is TRBJ1-6; D remains unclear. The ends were cut back, 5 bases at V and 8 bases at J, with 10 bases in the middle. The CDR3 has 13 residues. CDR1 MNHEY and CDR2 SVGAGI come from the germline V gene. The CDR3 DNA sequence: TGTGCCAGCAGTGCTTCCTGGGATTCACCCCTCCACTTT. Translation: CASSASWDSPLHF.

V and J are TRBV7-6 and TRBJ1-5, with D possibly matching TRBD1 (5 bases). Germline assignment: CDR1 SGHVS and CDR2 FNYEAQ. This CDR3 has 14 amino acids. V was clipped by 5 bases and J by 0 bases, with 8 bases between them. In nucleotides, the CDR3 is TGTGCCAGCAGCCGGGGGGGTAGCAATCAGCCCCAGCATTTT. It yields the protein CASSRGGSNQPQHF.

Only one count was recorded for this clone. The chain combines TRBV9 with TRBJ2-1; D not certain. V was pared by 1 base and J by 0 bases, with 11 bases between. Germline V CDR1 and CDR2: SGDLS, YYNGEE. This CDR3 region has 16 residues. Here the CDR3 DNA reads TGTGCCAGCAGCGTAAACCCGCAGAGCTCCTACAATGAGCAGTTCTTC. Translation: CASSVNPQSSYNEQFF. Complete variable domain (other parts from reference TRBV9 and TRBJ2-1): DSGVTQTPKHLITATGQRVTLRCSPRSGDLSVYWYQQSLDQGLQFLIQYYNGEERAKGNILERFSAQQFPDLHSELNLSSLELGDSALYFCASSVNPQSSYNEQFFGPGTRLTVL.

Of note for this clone: A read error is possible here, since a much larger clone lies one base away. Other DNA sequences in the sample encode the same CDR3. This chain joins TRBV7-2 and TRBJ2-2; D may be TRBD1 (5 bases). This CDR3 spans 13 amino acids. The V end lost 1 base, the J end lost 5 bases, and 5 bases lay between the germline ends. The germline V gene has CDR1 SGHTA and CDR2 FQGNSA. CDR3 region: CASSLEGTGELFF. The CDR3 bases are TGTGCCAGCAGCTTAGAGGGGACCGGGGAGCTGTTTTTT.

The rearrangement links TRBV7-2 to TRBJ2-3, with 7 bases that match TRBD1. The germline V gene has CDR1 SGHTA and CDR2 FQGNSA. The CDR3 is made up of 15 amino acids. After removal of 2 bases from V and 2 bases from J, the junction contained 4 bases not matched to a gene. In nucleotides, the CDR3 is TGTGCCAGCAGCTTATTGAGGGGGCCCACAGATACGCAGTATTTT. It yields the protein CASSLLRGPTDTQYF.

The rearrangement links TRBV2 to TRBJ1-6; no firm D call. Germline V CDR1 and CDR2: SNHLY, FYNNEI. The CDR3 has 15 amino acids. The V end was cut by 0 bases, the J end by 3 bases, with 6 bases between. In nucleotides, the CDR3 is TGTGCCAGCAGTGAAGCGGAGGGCTATAATTCACCCCTCCACTTT. This translates into CASSEAEGYNSPLHF.

The chain uses TRBV21-1 and TRBJ2-7; TRBD2 is the table's D call, not checked against the DNA. TRBV21-1 is deemed a pseudogene. The CDR3 covers 15 residues. The DNA for the CDR3 is TGTGCCAGCAGCAAAGCTAGCGGGACTTTGAGGGAGCAGTACTTC. Its protein product is CASSKASGTLREQYF.

The chain couples TRBV6-1 to TRBJ2-7; a weak D match, TRBD1 (5 bases). Germline-derived CDR1 and CDR2 are MNHNS and SASEGT. V lost 10 bases, J lost 0 bases, and 13 bases lay in between. The CDR3 has 13 amino acids. CDR3 nucleotides: TGTGCCATCATGGGGCAGTTCTCCTACGAGCAGTACTTC. Residues: CAIMGQFSYEQYF.

This chain links TRBV6-5 with TRBJ2-5, with 7 bases fitting TRBD2. V gave up 0 bases and J gave up 4 bases; unmatched junction bases: 5. The CDR3 is made up of 15 amino acids. CDR1 MNHEY and CDR2 SVGAGI come from the germline V gene. CDR3 coding DNA: TGTGCCAGCAGTTACTCGGAAGGCGGGGGAGAGACCCAGTACTTC. Translated: CASSYSEGGGETQYF.

This chain connects TRBV18 to TRBJ1-4, with a possible D match to TRBD1 (5 bases). CDR3 size: 14 residues. The germline V gene has CDR1 KGHSH and CDR2 LQKENI. V lost 1 base and J lost 7, with 10 bases in between. In DNA form, the CDR3 reads TGTGCCAGCTCACCACAGGGACCGGGTGAAAAACTGTTTTTT. Encoded protein: CASSPQGPGEKLFF.

The rearrangement links TRBV5-4 to TRBJ2-7; TRBD1 matches 9 bases. V shed 4 bases and J 4 bases; nucleotides not matched to a gene: 6. The germline V gene encodes CDR1 SGHNT and CDR2 YYREEE (reference sequence). The CDR3 consists of 14 residues. The CDR3 here is CASSAGQGRYEQYF. The CDR3 DNA reads as TGTGCCAGCAGCGCTGGACAGGGGCGGTACGAGCAGTACTTC.